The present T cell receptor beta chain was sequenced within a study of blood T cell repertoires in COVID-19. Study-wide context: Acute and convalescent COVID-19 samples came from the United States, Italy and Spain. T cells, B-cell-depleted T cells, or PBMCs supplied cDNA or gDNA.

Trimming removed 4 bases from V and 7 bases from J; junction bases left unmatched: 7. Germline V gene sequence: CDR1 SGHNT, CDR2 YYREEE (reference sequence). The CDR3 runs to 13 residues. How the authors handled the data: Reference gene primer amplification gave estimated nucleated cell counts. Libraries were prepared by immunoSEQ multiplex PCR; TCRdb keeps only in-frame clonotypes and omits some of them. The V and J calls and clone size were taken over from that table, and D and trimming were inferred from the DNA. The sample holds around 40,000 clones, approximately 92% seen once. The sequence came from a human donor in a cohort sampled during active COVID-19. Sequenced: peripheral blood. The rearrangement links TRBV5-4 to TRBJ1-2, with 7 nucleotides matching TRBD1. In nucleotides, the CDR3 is TGTGCCAGCAGCCCCCGACAGGGTGGTGGCTACACCTTC. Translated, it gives CASSPRQGGGYTF. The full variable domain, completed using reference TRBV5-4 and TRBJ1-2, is ETGVTQSPTHLIKTRGQQVTLRCSSQSGHNTVSWYQQALGQGPQFIFQYYREEENGRGNFPPRFSGLQFPNYSSELNVNALELDDSALYLCASSPRQGGGYTFGSGTRLTVV.